These 3 T cell receptor beta chains were sequenced from one sample in a study of T cells in localized non-small cell lung cancer. Using immunoSEQ multiplex PCR, the repertoire was profiled, and TCRdb retains in-frame clones only, with some absent. This table has 25,000 to 35,000 clones, 80% to 85% appearing once. Specimen: peripheral blood mononuclear cells, collected before any cancer treatment. The receptors were sampled from a man aged 40 to 70 with stage III lung adenocarcinoma.

The chain recombines TRBV2 with TRBJ2-2, with TRBD2 matching 8 bases. The J segment lost 2 bases and the V segment lost 8 bases, leaving 7 bases of the junction unmatched. CDR1 and CDR2 (germline): SNHLY, FYNNEI. This CDR3 has 15 residues. The CDR3 here is CASQAGVTNTGELFF. The CDR3 DNA follows: TGTGCCAGCCAAGCGGGAGTAACAAACACCGGGGAGCTGTTTTTT. The whole variable domain, filled in from reference TRBV2 and TRBJ2-2, reads EPEVTQTPSHQVTQMGQEVILRCVPISNHLYFYWYRQILGQKVEFLVSFYNNEISEKSEIFDDQFSVERPDGSNFTLKIRSTKLEDSAMYFCASQAGVTNTGELFFGEGSRLTVL.

This clone has only a few counts. The J gene is TRBJ2-3, the V gene TRBV5-6, with D perhaps matching TRBD2 (7 bases). Germline assignment: CDR1 SGHDT and CDR2 YYEEEE. V lost 0 bases and J 2 bases, leaving 10 bases between the germline ends. The CDR3 loop spans 15 amino acids. CDR3 in amino acids: CASSLAGGATDTQYF. The CDR3 DNA follows: TGTGCCAGCAGCTTGGCGGGGGGCGCCACAGATACGCAGTATTTT.

CDR3 DNA: TGTGCCAGCAGTGAATATAGGACCGGGGAGCTGTTTTTT. Translated: CASSEYRTGELFF. The chain has TRBV6-1 and TRBJ2-2; D gene ambiguous. V shed 2 bases and J shed 5 bases, with 6 bases lying between them. This CDR3 spans 13 amino acids. CDR1 and CDR2 from the germline V gene are MNHNS and SASEGT.